The following is a T cell receptor beta chain sequence with its context. The target of this receptor is not known. No per-base quality is available; no much larger clone lies one base away. The data stem from a study of blood T cells in healthy people across ages (dated by TCRdb to 2014 to 2015). Concerning the study at large: In model experiments, template switching captured roughly one uniquely barcoded TCR beta cDNA molecule for every two T cells. Using deep sequencing normalized with unique cDNA molecular identifiers, the study measured how TCR beta repertoire diversity changes with age. The donors were split into four age groups: young (average 16 years), middle-aged (39), aged (roughly 68) and long-lived (approximately 80). To avoid experimental bias, donors of different ages were randomly spread across the sequencing lanes. The study analyzed two additional independent replicas of 1 million unique cDNA reads from the same blood draw for two donors, one aged 18 to 30 and one aged 80 or older.

Systemically healthy Caucasian individuals from Russia, over 30 in total and aged about 6 to 100 years, were included as donors. Around 10 milliliters of peripheral blood were collected from each donor into EDTA-treated Vacutainer tubes. Ficoll-Paque density-gradient centrifugation was used to isolate PBMCs, with at least 6.5 million obtained per sample. Trizol reagent was used to extract total RNA from the PBMCs, yielding at least 5.5 micrograms per sample. For every donor, flow cytometry on a PBMC aliquot measured the percentage of naive CD45RAhigh/CD27high T cells. General findings and caveats noted by the study authors: Estimates of total diversity from one million sequenced T cells were regarded as lower bounds and underestimates. The percentage of naive T cells measured by flow cytometry correlated strongly with observed TCR beta diversity. As age increased, observed TCR beta diversity per million T cells dropped in a roughly linear way, and a significant reduction was already evident by age about 36. Because donor CMV infection status was unknown, age-related changes in expanded clonotypes were potentially confounded. The long-lived group showed more naive CD4+ T cells, fewer expanded clones and increased TCR diversity than the aged group, suggesting age selection. Conclusive comparison of naive and antigen-experienced compartments was prevented by the profiling of bulk unsorted PBMCs.

Library prep was done by 5' RACE. The sample was run on an Illumina HiSeq 2500. A second PCR of 7 to 11 cycles was performed with a sample-barcoded 5' primer and a J-beta primer mix. Each TCR beta cDNA molecule received a unique molecular identifier from a template-switch 5' adaptor carrying 12 random nucleotides. Each sample yielded at least 2.5 million CDR3-containing paired-end reads. All of the RNA was converted into first-strand cDNA using the Mint cDNA synthesis kit, with a TRBC-specific oligonucleotide serving as the primer. Following uracil-DNA glycosylase treatment, a first 18-cycle PCR with universal primers M1SS and BC2_uni_R was performed on all cDNA. For the original study's pipeline: For normalization, 1 million high-quality reads were randomly selected from each sample, with every read carrying a distinct molecular identifier. Instead of being binned into consensus sequences, reads that shared molecular identifiers were thrown out. CDR3 identification, clonotype clustering and error correction used MiTCR with a Q25 quality threshold and the strictest error-elimination algorithm. A nonparametric unseen species model with Euler transformation was used to estimate lower-bound total TCR beta diversity. The public reads were reanalyzed by TCRdb: fastp trimming at Q25, MiXCR alignment, in-frame beta chains only. A single entry per CDR3 protein holds the most common genes and DNA from its merged rows. Here the V and J calls rest on TCRdb's processing, not on the authors' analysis. Present in this sample are 850,000 to 950,000 distinct CDR3 sequences, about 30% of which were seen just once. 17% of the sample is taken by the ten largest.

V loses 2 bases of germline sequence and J loses 4 bases, and the interval between the two ends is 11 bases. From the cysteine up to the phenylalanine, the CDR3 has a length of 13 residues. Solely the CDR3 DNA is kept, with 39 bases framed from the first base. The germline V gene (reference sequence) provides CDR1 DFQATT and CDR2 SNEGSKA. The sequenced material came from blood. The receptor chain draws on TRBV20-1 and TRBJ1-2; no D gene call is confident. This sequence was found in a woman of 80 years or more in good health. The DNA is as follows: TGCAGTGCTAGACCCGGGGTTCCCTATGGCTACACCTTC. This gives the protein CSARPGVPYGYTF.